This is a list of T cell receptor beta chains from one sample in a study of PD-1 blockade in classical Hodgkin lymphoma. The table came from immunoSEQ multiplex PCR; TCRdb's copy has only in-frame clones and leaves some out. The table shows 11,000 to 15,000 clones, with roughly nine tenths occurring only once. Sequencing was performed on CD8+ T cells from blood. These receptors all come from a human donor with classical Hodgkin lymphoma. CDR3s include the opening cysteine and the closing phenylalanine or tryptophan. Each record gives: CDR3 protein, CDR3 DNA, D gene, J gene, clone size, V gene. D genes are given only for firm matches. Where a row states a size, it is once, few, many or the class of an expanded clone; other rows omit it.

CDR3: CASSLSGVTRTF
DNA: TGTGCCAGCAGCCTCTCCGGGGTGACTAGGACTTTT
D: NA
J: TRBJ1-1
size: once
V: TRBV7-9

CDR3: CASSVGEAGGPTGELFF
DNA: TGTGCCAGCAGCGTAGGAGAAGCGGGAGGGCCGACCGGGGAGCTGTTTTTT
D: TRBD2
J: TRBJ2-2
size: NA
V: TRBV9

CDR3: CASSASQADYTF
DNA: TGTGCCAGCAGCGCGTCACAGGCGGACTACACCTTC
D: NA
J: TRBJ1-2
size: NA
V: TRBV9

CDR3: CASSESGQGTDTQYF
DNA: TGCGCCAGCAGTGAATCGGGACAGGGGACAGATACGCAGTATTTT
D: TRBD1
J: TRBJ2-3
size: NA
V: TRBV10-1

CDR3: CASTPGGSNQPQHF
DNA: TGTGCCAGCACCCCCGGGGGATCAAATCAGCCCCAGCATTTT
D: NA
J: TRBJ1-5
size: NA
V: TRBV27

CDR3: CASSIRDTYEQYF
DNA: TGTGCCAGTAGTATTCGGGACACCTACGAGCAGTACTTC
D: NA
J: TRBJ2-7
size: NA
V: TRBV19

CDR3: CASSFLGGANYGYTF
DNA: TGTGCCAGCAGCTTTTTGGGGGGGGCTAACTATGGCTACACCTTC
D: NA
J: TRBJ1-2
size: NA
V: TRBV5-4

CDR3: CASSPDYEQYF
DNA: TGTGCCAGCAGCCCCGACTACGAGCAGTACTTC
D: NA
J: TRBJ2-7
size: NA
V: TRBV7-8

CDR3: CASGLRSGQYGNQPQHF
DNA: TGTGCTAGTGGTTTGCGCTCTGGACAGTATGGCAATCAGCCCCAGCATTTT
D: NA
J: TRBJ1-5
size: NA
V: TRBV12-5

CDR3: CSVHDRESYEQYF
DNA: TGCAGCGTCCATGACAGGGAGAGCTACGAGCAGTACTTC
D: TRBD1
J: TRBJ2-7
size: NA
V: TRBV29-1

CDR3: CASSSFQTGLTITNEQFF
DNA: TGTGCCAGCAGTTCGTTCCAGACGGGACTAACAATTACAAATGAGCAGTTCTTC
D: TRBD2
J: TRBJ2-1
size: NA
V: TRBV28

CDR3: CASSLTTEGYEQYF
DNA: TGTGCCAGCAGTCTAACGACAGAAGGATACGAGCAGTACTTC
D: NA
J: TRBJ2-7
size: NA
V: TRBV6-5

CDR3: CASSPSHLLTGEGMNTEAFF
DNA: TGTGCCAGCAGTCCATCACACCTCCTGACAGGGGAGGGGATGAACACTGAAGCTTTCTTT
D: TRBD1
J: TRBJ1-1
size: NA
V: TRBV28

CDR3: CASSPGFPSYEQYF
DNA: TGTGCCAGCAGCCCCGGGTTTCCCTCCTACGAGCAGTACTTC
D: NA
J: TRBJ2-7
size: NA
V: TRBV9

CDR3: CASSLGGAGNQPQHF
DNA: TGTGCCAGCAGCTTAGGGGGGGCGGGCAATCAGCCCCAGCATTTT
D: NA
J: TRBJ1-5
size: NA
V: TRBV7-9

CDR3: CASSLIESNEQFF
DNA: TGTGCCAGCAGCTTAATTGAGAGCAATGAGCAGTTCTTC
D: NA
J: TRBJ2-1
size: NA
V: TRBV7-3

CDR3: CACYGTRPPYNEQFF
DNA: TGTGCCTGTTACGGCACTAGACCACCCTACAATGAGCAGTTCTTC
D: NA
J: TRBJ2-1
size: NA
V: TRBV30

CDR3: CASSFNPNYGYTF
DNA: TGTGCCAGCAGTTTCAACCCTAACTATGGCTACACCTTC
D: NA
J: TRBJ1-2
size: NA
V: TRBV6-5

CDR3: CASSPRGAGVPGELFF
DNA: TGCGCCAGCAGCCCCCGAGGAGCGGGAGTTCCCGGGGAGCTGTTTTTT
D: TRBD2
J: TRBJ2-2
size: NA
V: TRBV5-1

CDR3: CASSDDLAGGNEQFF
DNA: TGTGCCAGCAGTGACGATCTAGCGGGAGGAAATGAGCAGTTCTTC
D: TRBD2
J: TRBJ2-1
size: NA
V: TRBV6-1

CDR3: CASSPQSTSGLNEQFF
DNA: TGTGCCAGTAGCCCCCAATCGACTAGCGGTCTAAATGAGCAGTTCTTC
D: TRBD2
J: TRBJ2-1
size: NA
V: TRBV19

CDR3: CASSPKGLDEQFF
DNA: TGTGCCAGCAGCCCCAAGGGTTTGGATGAGCAGTTCTTC
D: NA
J: TRBJ2-1
size: NA
V: TRBV13

CDR3: CASSEMSNEQFF
DNA: TGTGCCAGCAGCGAGATGAGCAATGAGCAGTTCTTC
D: NA
J: TRBJ2-1
size: NA
V: TRBV28

CDR3: CASSDPRTGNEKLFF
DNA: TGTGCCAGCAGTGATCCTCGGACGGGAAATGAAAAACTGTTTTTT
D: NA
J: TRBJ1-4
size: NA
V: TRBV2

CDR3: CASSMAPLDTEAFF
DNA: TGTGCCAGTAGTATGGCCCCCTTGGACACTGAAGCTTTCTTT
D: NA
J: TRBJ1-1
size: NA
V: TRBV19

CDR3: CASSFLTSGFSSYEQYF
DNA: TGTGCCAGCAGTTTTCTCACTAGCGGGTTTAGCTCCTACGAGCAGTACTTC
D: TRBD2
J: TRBJ2-7
size: NA
V: TRBV28

CDR3: CASSPLGQGYGYTF
DNA: TGTGCCAGCAGCCCTTTGGGACAGGGATATGGCTACACCTTC
D: TRBD1
J: TRBJ1-2
size: NA
V: TRBV27

CDR3: CASSHLQTGIYEQYF
DNA: TGTGCCAGCAGCCACCTCCAGACAGGCATCTACGAGCAGTACTTC
D: NA
J: TRBJ2-7
size: once
V: TRBV27

CDR3: CSVEVGANTEAFF
DNA: TGCAGCGTTGAAGTGGGAGCGAACACTGAAGCTTTCTTT
D: NA
J: TRBJ1-1
size: NA
V: TRBV29-1

CDR3: CASSLLPLSGKQEAFF
DNA: TGTGCCAGCAGCTTACTGCCTCTTTCCGGGAAGCAGGAAGCTTTCTTT
D: NA
J: TRBJ1-1
size: NA
V: TRBV27

CDR3: CASSQDSRNSNQPQHF
DNA: TGTGCCAGCAGCCAAGATTCGCGGAATAGCAATCAGCCCCAGCATTTT
D: NA
J: TRBJ1-5
size: NA
V: TRBV4-2

CDR3: CASSDLQGTEAFF
DNA: TGTGCCAGCAGTGATCTACAGGGGACTGAAGCTTTCTTT
D: TRBD1
J: TRBJ1-1
size: NA
V: TRBV6-1

CDR3: CASSPLGQGMTGELFF
DNA: TGCGCCAGCAGTCCGCTAGGACAGGGAATGACCGGGGAGCTGTTTTTT
D: TRBD1
J: TRBJ2-2
size: NA
V: TRBV23-1

CDR3: CASSATGVEWDEQYF
DNA: TGTGCCAGCAGCGCGACAGGGGTCGAGTGGGACGAGCAGTACTTC
D: TRBD1
J: TRBJ2-7
size: NA
V: TRBV9

CDR3: CASRAEDRVAYEQYF
DNA: TGTGCCAGCAGGGCCGAGGACAGGGTAGCCTACGAGCAGTACTTC
D: TRBD1
J: TRBJ2-7
size: NA
V: TRBV11-2

CDR3: CASSHRWDDKGYEQYF
DNA: TGCGCCAGCAGTCATAGGTGGGACGACAAGGGCTACGAGCAGTACTTC
D: NA
J: TRBJ2-7
size: NA
V: TRBV10-2

CDR3: CASSIGRLNTEAFF
DNA: TGTGCCAGTAGTATCGGGCGGTTGAACACTGAAGCTTTCTTT
D: NA
J: TRBJ1-1
size: NA
V: TRBV19

CDR3: CATSRAQGDYNEQFF
DNA: TGTGCCACCAGCAGGGCTCAGGGGGATTACAATGAGCAGTTCTTC
D: TRBD1
J: TRBJ2-1
size: NA
V: TRBV15

CDR3: CAVPRDRDDGYTF
DNA: TGTGCCGTCCCCCGGGACAGGGACGATGGCTACACCTTC
D: TRBD1
J: TRBJ1-2
size: NA
V: TRBV7-9

CDR3: CASSFLAGGTDTQYF
DNA: TGTGCCAGCAGTTTCCTAGCGGGAGGGACAGATACGCAGTATTTT
D: TRBD2
J: TRBJ2-3
size: once
V: TRBV27

CDR3: CASSFGQDEQFF
DNA: TGTGCCAGCAGTTTTGGTCAGGATGAGCAGTTCTTC
D: NA
J: TRBJ2-1
size: few
V: TRBV27

CDR3: CASSFDRVFVEAFF
DNA: TGCGCCAGCAGCTTTGACAGGGTATTTGTTGAAGCTTTCTTT
D: TRBD1
J: TRBJ1-1
size: NA
V: TRBV5-1

CDR3: CASSFTAMRPDTQYF
DNA: TGTGCCAGCAGTTTCACCGCCATGCGCCCAGATACGCAGTATTTT
D: NA
J: TRBJ2-3
size: NA
V: TRBV27

CDR3: CASTQGGSPYEQYF
DNA: TGTGCCAGCACCCAGGGCGGGAGCCCCTACGAGCAGTACTTC
D: TRBD2
J: TRBJ2-7
size: NA
V: TRBV27

CDR3: CASSSYSHSGDEQFF
DNA: TGTGCCAGCAGCTCCTATAGCCACTCGGGGGATGAGCAGTTCTTC
D: NA
J: TRBJ2-1
size: NA
V: TRBV11-2

CDR3: CASEEGAGNTIYF
DNA: TGTGCCAGCGAGGAAGGGGCGGGAAACACCATATATTTT
D: NA
J: TRBJ1-3
size: NA
V: TRBV6-6

CDR3: CASSPTGSGLYNEQFF
DNA: TGTGCCAGCAGCCCAACCGGGAGCGGCCTCTACAATGAGCAGTTCTTC
D: NA
J: TRBJ2-1
size: NA
V: TRBV11-2

CDR3: CASRGLAGEGHTGDTQYF
DNA: TGTGCCAGCAGGGGACTAGCGGGAGAGGGTCACACAGGAGATACGCAGTATTTT
D: TRBD2
J: TRBJ2-3
size: NA
V: TRBV2

CDR3: CASKLAGGFNEQFF
DNA: TGTGCCAGCAAGTTAGCGGGAGGTTTCAATGAGCAGTTCTTC
D: TRBD2
J: TRBJ2-1
size: once
V: TRBV6-1

CDR3: CASSPPSGRRGNEQFF
DNA: TGTGCCAGCTCACCACCAAGCGGGAGGCGGGGGAATGAGCAGTTCTTC
D: TRBD2
J: TRBJ2-1
size: NA
V: TRBV18